This entry lists 6 T cell receptor beta chains sequenced from one sample in a study of breast tumors, draining lymph nodes, adjacent tissues. TCRdb re-called the multiplex PCR reads through MiXCR, storing one row per CDR3 protein. The data hold about 200,000 distinct CDR3 sequences, with approximately 30% observed a single time. Breast cancer patients provided tissue from their axillary draining lymph nodes. Sample: axillary lymph node tissue. All receptors come from a female donor with breast cancer. Some clones in this sample may be carry-over from other donors' samples.

As to this clonotype: This may arise from a read error, as a much more abundant clone is one base away. The CDR3 region is CSAQRGGSYTEQFF. CDR3 bases: TGCAGTGCTCAGCGGGGGGGCTCCTACACTGAGCAGTTCTTC. This chain uses TRBV20-1 with TRBJ2-1, with 10 bases matching TRBD2. In germline, CDR1 is DFQATT, CDR2 SNEGSKA (reference sequence). The CDR3 is 14 residues long.

This clonotype was detected a few times. A much bigger clone sits one base away, suggesting this may be a read error. The chain is built from TRBV11-2 and TRBJ2-5, with D tentatively TRBD2 (6 bases). This CDR3 region has 14 residues. CDR1 is SGHAT and CDR2 is FQNNGV in the germline V gene. With 4 bases removed from V and 5 bases from J, the gap between germline ends came to 14 bases. CDR3 amino acids: CASSSGESAETQYF. CDR3 coding DNA: TGTGCCAGCAGCTCGGGGGAGTCAGCGGAGACCCAGTACTTC.

The V gene is TRBV2, the J gene TRBJ1-5, with 8 bases aligning to TRBD1. Germline-derived CDR1 and CDR2 are SNHLY and FYNNEI. The V gene end was trimmed by 4 bases and the J gene end by 11 bases; junction bases not matched to a gene: 13. The CDR3 runs 15 residues. CDR3 sequence: CASSVEQGVGETQHF. Written as DNA, the CDR3 is TGTGCCAGCAGTGTAGAACAGGGGGTCGGAGAGACCCAGCATTTT.

The V call is TRBV5-1, the J call TRBJ2-3, with D maybe TRBD2 (5 bases). The CDR3 is 16 residues long. V was trimmed by 0 bases and J by 3 bases, leaving 14 bases between them. Germline assignment: CDR1 SGHRS and CDR2 YFSETQ. The CDR3 DNA is TGCGCCAGCAGCTTGGGTGGCAGAGGGTCAACAGATACGCAGTATTTT. Encoded protein: CASSLGGRGSTDTQYF. Using reference TRBV5-1 and TRBJ2-3 for the parts outside the CDR3, the full variable domain is KAGVTQTPRYLIKTRGQQVTLSCSPISGHRSVSWYQQTPGQGLQFLFEYFSETQRNKGNFPGRFSGRQFSNSRSEMNVSTLELGDSALYLCASSLGGRGSTDTQYFGPGTRLTVL.

Ten or more counts support this clonotype. The chain carries TRBV10-3 and TRBJ2-5, with D possibly TRBD1 on 6 matching bases. The CDR3 consists of 14 residues. The germline V and J ends were trimmed by 3 bases and 7 bases, with 15 bases remaining between them. Germline CDR1 is ENHRY and CDR2 is SYGVKD. The chain's CDR3 is CAISEFDRRGTQYF. CDR3 in DNA: TGTGCCATCAGTGAATTCGACAGGCGCGGGACCCAGTACTTC.

In this sample, this clonotype turned up a few times. This chain connects TRBV5-5 to TRBJ1-5; D is uncertain. Germline assignment: CDR1 SGHKS and CDR2 YYEKEE (reference sequence). V was shortened by 2 bases and J by 0 bases, with 6 bases between the two germline ends. The CDR3 spans 14 residues. The CDR3, as DNA: TGTGCCAGCAGCTTATACGATAGCAATCAGCCCCAGCATTTT. This encodes CASSLYDSNQPQHF.